The 32 T cell receptor beta chains in this list originate from one sample, sequenced in a study of human T cells and chemical hapten exposure. Extraction yielded total RNA from whole blood (unfractionated). Each cDNA molecule in the library carried unique molecular identifiers. TCRdb fed the reads into MiXCR, producing one record per CDR3 protein. The sample comprises 120,000 or so distinct CDR3 sequences, around 8.5% of which are singletons, and about 1.4% rests with the top ten. The sequenced sample consisted of whole blood. These receptors originate from a human donor in good health. Some clones in this sample may be carry-over from other donors' samples.

This chain links TRBV7-7 with TRBJ2-1, with D perhaps TRBD2 (6 bases). Trimming shortened V by 5 bases and J by 7 bases, and 18 bases separated the two germline ends. This CDR3 is 15 amino acids long. The germline CDR1 and CDR2 sequences are SSHAT and FNYEAQ (reference sequence). The DNA of the CDR3 is TGTGCCAGCAGCCCGCTGGAGGGCCCGGAGAATGAGCAGTTCTTC. Residues: CASSPLEGPENEQFF.

This clonotype was observed at least ten times. This chain connects TRBV12-3 or TRBV12-4 to TRBJ1-5; weak D call: TRBD1 (6 bases). The CDR3 spans 15 residues. The ends were cut back, 3 bases at V and 6 bases at J, with 15 bases in the middle. The CDR3 loop is CASSLGRGGSQPQHF. CDR3 nucleotide sequence: TGTGCCAGCAGTTTGGGCAGGGGAGGTAGTCAGCCCCAGCATTTT.

The sample holds a few counts of this clonotype. V gene TRBV7-2 combines with J gene TRBJ2-2; no clear D gene. Germline V lookup: CDR1 SGHTA, CDR2 FQGNSA. V lost 5 bases and J lost 1, with 11 bases in between. The CDR3 consists of 15 residues. The CDR3 DNA follows: TGTGCCAGCAGCCAAACCCTGGGGAACACCGGGGAGCTGTTTTTT. It translates to CASSQTLGNTGELFF.

This clonotype turned up a few times. The chain joins TRBV6-6 to TRBJ1-2; D is possibly TRBD1 (6 bases). The germline gives CDR1 MNHNY, CDR2 SVGAGI (reference sequence). The CDR3 has 17 residues. Trimming took off 4 bases at V and 5 bases at J, with 23 bases between the two ends. This CDR3 is CASSSTLGWGLSYGYTF. CDR3 coding DNA: TGTGCCAGCAGTTCCACACTGGGTTGGGGGCTCTCGTATGGCTACACCTTC.

This clonotype was recorded many times. V is TRBV19 and J is TRBJ2-2; 7 bases agree with TRBD2. Trimming took 8 bases from V and 0 from J; bases not matched to a gene: 3. Looked up from germline, CDR1 is LNHDA and CDR2 is SQIVND (reference sequence). CDR3 length: 14 residues. CDR3 in amino acids: CASGTIANTGELFF. CDR3 nucleotide sequence: TGTGCCAGTGGGACTATCGCGAACACCGGGGAGCTGTTTTTT.

This clonotype showed up many times. The chain uses TRBV7-9 and TRBJ1-6; TRBD1 matches at 7 bases. J lost 10 bases, V lost 2 bases, and 8 bases had no gene match. CDR3 length: 15 residues. The germline V gene encodes CDR1 SEHNR and CDR2 FQNEAQ (reference sequence). Here the CDR3 DNA reads TGTGCCAGCAGCTTACCTGATGACAGGGACTCACCCCTCCACTTT. It encodes CASSLPDDRDSPLHF.

This clonotype was observed at least ten times. The gene calls are TRBV25-1 and TRBJ1-5, with 7 bases matching TRBD1. This CDR3 region has 15 residues. Germline V gives CDR1 MGHDK, CDR2 SYGVNS. The ends lost 5 bases at V and 6 bases at J; junction bases unmatched: 10. CDR3 DNA: TGTGCCAGCAGTACTATGACAGGGTGGGGTCAGCCCCAGCATTTT. Its protein product is CASSTMTGWGQPQHF. Filled out from reference TRBV25-1 and TRBJ1-5, the complete variable domain reads EADIYQTPRYLVIGTGKKITLECSQTMGHDKMYWYQQDPGMELHLIHYSYGVNSTEKGDLSSESTVSRIRTEHFPLTLESARPSHTSQYLCASSTMTGWGQPQHFGDGTRLSIL.

This clonotype came up many times. The V call is TRBV4-3, the J call TRBJ1-4; D possibly corresponds to TRBD1 (5 bases). V was pared by 1 base and J by 7 bases, with 13 bases between. The CDR3 totals 15 residues. Germline values: CDR1 LGHNA, CDR2 YSLEER. The CDR3 loop reads CASSQGLGRVEKLFF. As DNA, the CDR3 is TGCGCCAGCAGCCAAGGCTTGGGCAGGGTTGAAAAACTGTTTTTT.

This CDR3 reads CASSEYRQRQSSYNEQFF. The CDR3 nucleotides read TGTGCCAGCAGCGAATACCGACAGAGACAGAGCTCCTACAATGAGCAGTTCTTC. This chain connects TRBV7-9 to TRBJ2-1, with D possibly being TRBD1 (5 bases). Germline V gives CDR1 SEHNR, CDR2 FQNEAQ (reference sequence). There are 18 residues in the CDR3. V was cut by 5 bases and J by 0 bases, with 20 bases left in between.

This clonotype came up a few times. This rearrangement joins TRBV10-3 to TRBJ2-1; 8 bases map to TRBD2. Trimming took 3 bases from V and 10 from J; bases not matched to a gene: 17. CDR3 length: 17 residues. CDR1 and CDR2 (germline): ENHRY, SYGVKD. CDR3: CAISESLRGGVREEQFF. The CDR3 nucleotides read TGTGCCATCAGTGAATCCTTACGGGGGGGCGTGCGTGAAGAGCAGTTCTTC.

The rearrangement links TRBV12-3 or TRBV12-4 to TRBJ2-2; 7 bases match TRBD2. The CDR3 loop spans 13 amino acids. With V trimmed by 3 bases and J by 11 bases, 6 bases remained unmatched. The CDR3 loop is CASSFPGTTELFF. CDR3 nucleotide sequence: TGTGCCAGCAGTTTCCCCGGGACTACCGAGCTGTTTTTT.

This clonotype was picked up a small number of times. J is TRBJ2-1 and V is TRBV13; 9 nucleotides match TRBD1. The V and J ends lost 1 base and 0 bases, in that order; junction bases with no gene match: 4. The CDR3 consists of 17 residues. The V gene's germline CDR1 is PRHDT and CDR2 FYEKMQ (reference sequence). The CDR3 nucleotides read TGTGCCAGCAGCTTAGCGACAGGGGGAAGCTCCTACAATGAGCAGTTCTTC. This gives the protein CASSLATGGSSYNEQFF.

This clonotype was picked up a small number of times. V is TRBV5-6 and J is TRBJ2-1; 8 nucleotides agree with TRBD2. The length of the CDR3 is 16 residues. CDR1 and CDR2 from the germline V gene are SGHDT and YYEEEE. The V and J ends lost 0 bases and 3 bases, in that order; junction bases with no gene match: 5. The CDR3 spells CASSLAGLAGYNEQFF. As DNA, the CDR3 is TGTGCCAGCAGCTTGGCCGGGCTAGCGGGCTACAATGAGCAGTTCTTC.

The V gene is TRBV27, the J gene TRBJ2-3, with TRBD2 identical over 7 bases. CDR1 and CDR2 from the germline V gene are MNHEY and SMNVEV (reference sequence). The CDR3 covers 16 residues. The ends lost 0 bases at V and 5 bases at J; junction bases unmatched: 8. This CDR3 reads CASSLSGGSRIDTQYF. In DNA, the CDR3 is TGTGCCAGCAGTTTATCGGGCGGGAGTCGCATAGATACGCAGTATTTT.

The V gene is TRBV6-6, the J gene TRBJ2-1; no clear D gene. This CDR3 is 12 amino acids long. Germline V gene sequence: CDR1 MNHNY, CDR2 SVGAGI (reference sequence). Trimming cost V 6 bases and J 10 bases, with 13 bases left between them. CDR3 protein: CASRSDAREQFF. The CDR3 region has the DNA TGTGCCAGCAGATCGGACGCCCGGGAGCAGTTCTTC.

The chain links TRBV6-5 to TRBJ1-5; TRBD1 aligns across 9 bases. The trim removed 0 bases at V and 7 bases at J, leaving 1 base unmatched. Germline assignment: CDR1 MNHEY and CDR2 SVGAGI. The CDR3 loop spans 14 amino acids. The CDR3 region is CASSYSDRGQPQHF. Written as DNA, the CDR3 is TGTGCCAGCAGTTACTCGGACAGGGGCCAGCCCCAGCATTTT.

The chain employs TRBV12-3 or TRBV12-4 and TRBJ2-7; TRBD1 matches 7 bases. The junction had 10 bases not matched to a gene; V was cut back by 5 bases and J by 0 bases. The CDR3 totals 16 residues. CDR3 residues: CASSPPRDRASYEQYF. Here the CDR3 DNA reads TGTGCCAGCAGTCCACCCCGGGACAGAGCCTCCTACGAGCAGTACTTC.

This CDR3 reads CASSQDMGSRYSTDTQYF. The DNA for the CDR3 is TGTGCCAGCAGCCAAGACATGGGATCCCGCTATAGCACAGATACGCAGTATTTT. This sequence joins TRBV4-2 and TRBJ2-3; D is unresolved. The germline V gene has CDR1 LGHNA and CDR2 YNFKEQ. This CDR3 spans 18 amino acids. The V gene lost 0 bases and the J gene lost 0 bases, with 16 bases spanning the gap.

The V and J genes are TRBV3-1 and TRBJ1-5; D is unclear. Per germline, CDR1 LGHDT and CDR2 YNNKEL (reference sequence). Deletions cut 1 base from V and 6 bases from J, with 7 bases between. The CDR3 runs 13 residues. The CDR3 spells CASSQGGTQPQHF. The CDR3 DNA reads TGTGCCAGCAGCCAAGGGGGAACTCAGCCCCAGCATTTT.

The rearrangement uses TRBV3-1 and TRBJ2-1; D not resolved. Trimming took 0 bases from V and 9 from J, leaving 15 bases between them. This CDR3 region has 15 residues. Germline V gene lookup returns CDR1 LGHDT and CDR2 YNNKEL (reference sequence). CDR3 sequence (DNA): TGTGCCAGCAGCCAAGATACTGACATGTTCTGTGAGCAGTTCTTC. Translated, it gives CASSQDTDMFCEQFF.

This clonotype was seen a handful of times. The rearrangement uses TRBV27 and TRBJ2-7; D ambiguous. Germline CDR1 reads MNHEY; CDR2 reads SMNVEV (reference sequence). V shed 5 bases and J shed 0 bases, with 14 bases lying between them. This CDR3 has 15 residues. In DNA, the CDR3 is TGTGCCAGCAGTCCCTGGCCGGGCAACTCCTACGAGCAGTACTTC. Its translation: CASSPWPGNSYEQYF.

This clonotype occurred a few times. The rearrangement joins TRBV7-8 to TRBJ2-1, with 7 bases identical to TRBD2. Trimming took 1 base from V and 3 from J; bases not matched to a gene: 6. CDR1 SGHVS and CDR2 FQNEAQ come from the germline V gene. The CDR3 extends over 16 amino acids. The CDR3: CASSLDRGGRYNEQFF. The CDR3 bases are TGTGCCAGCAGCTTAGATCGCGGGGGACGCTACAATGAGCAGTTCTTC.

This clonotype was found many times. The chain uses TRBV6-1 and TRBJ1-5, with D possibly TRBD1 on 6 matching bases. The germline V gene has CDR1 MNHNS and CDR2 SASEGT. Trimming left V 5 bases short and J 0 bases short, with 20 bases between. The CDR3 has 18 amino acids. The CDR3 is CASSSRQTGPISNQPQHF. The CDR3 nucleotides are TGTGCCAGCAGTTCTCGGCAGACAGGACCTATTAGCAATCAGCCCCAGCATTTT.

Regarding this clonotype: It may be a read error: a sequence one base away is much more abundant. This sequence joins TRBV7-6 and TRBJ2-3; D not certain. V lost 1 base and J lost 0, with 8 bases in between. CDR1 and CDR2 (germline): SGHVS, FNYEAQ. This CDR3 has 15 residues. The chain's CDR3 is CASSLVQSSTDTQYF. In DNA form, the CDR3 reads TGTGCCAGCAGCTTAGTGCAATCTAGCACAGATACGCAGTATTTT.

The chain couples TRBV23-1 to TRBJ2-3, with TRBD2 identical over 7 bases. TRBV23-1 is reported as an ORF; its role is uncertain. The V gene end was trimmed by 4 bases and the J gene end by 5 bases; junction bases not matched to a gene: 12. The CDR3 is 16 residues long. CDR3 bases: TGCGCCAGCAGTCCCACAACTAGCGTACGGGGAGATACGCAGTATTTT. This translates into CASSPTTSVRGDTQYF.

This sequence joins TRBV5-5 and TRBJ2-5; the match to TRBD1 covers 10 bases. J lost 1 base, V lost 4 bases, and 7 bases had no gene match. Germline V CDR1 and CDR2: SGHKS, YYEKEE (reference sequence). The CDR3 is 16 residues long. CDR3 sequence reads: CASSSSGTGAQETQYF. The CDR3 DNA reads TGTGCCAGCAGCAGCTCCGGGACAGGGGCCCAAGAGACCCAGTACTTC.

This clonotype was recorded a few times. The V gene is TRBV6-1, the J gene TRBJ2-1, with D tentatively TRBD1 or TRBD2 (6 bases each). Trimming cost V 4 bases and J 8 bases, with 15 bases left between them. This CDR3 has 14 residues. The germline V gene encodes CDR1 MNHNS and CDR2 SASEGT. CDR3 loop: CASSVGTGGDEQFF. CDR3 nucleotide sequence: TGTGCCAGCAGTGTAGGGACCGGGGGCGATGAGCAGTTCTTC.

The J gene is TRBJ2-1, the V gene TRBV29-1; D is ambiguous. This CDR3 region has 15 residues. Germline CDR1 reads SQVTM; CDR2 reads ANQGSEA. With 4 bases removed from V and 0 bases from J, the gap between germline ends came to 13 bases. CDR3 region: CSVGTALSSYNEQFF. The CDR3 nucleotides read TGCAGCGTTGGTACGGCCCTGAGCTCCTACAATGAGCAGTTCTTC.

This clonotype was seen ten or more times. V usage is TRBV7-2 and J usage is TRBJ2-7; TRBD1 matches at 9 bases. The CDR3 length is 14 residues. Germline V lookup: CDR1 SGHTA, CDR2 FQGNSA. Trimming cost V 6 bases and J 3 bases; bases outside gene matches: 6. The CDR3 is CASRLGQGNYEQYF. The DNA of the CDR3 is TGTGCCAGCAGATTGGGACAGGGTAACTACGAGCAGTACTTC.

Remarks on this clonotype: This may be a read error: a much more frequent sequence differs by one nucleotide. This chain links TRBV20-1 with TRBJ2-1; 7 nucleotides agree with TRBD2. In germline, CDR1 is DFQATT, CDR2 SNEGSKA (reference sequence). This CDR3 spans 15 amino acids. This chain's CDR3 is CSASRREWFYNEEFF. The CDR3 DNA reads as TGCAGTGCTAGTCGGCGGGAGTGGTTCTACAATGAGGAGTTCTTC.

This clonotype was counted between two and nine times. The J gene is TRBJ2-7, the V gene TRBV4-1, with D possibly being TRBD1 or TRBD2 (5 bases each). Per the germline V gene, CDR1 is MGHRA and CDR2 is YSYEKL. V dropped 0 bases and J dropped 3 bases, with 12 bases sitting between them. The CDR3 is 15 residues long. The CDR3 nucleotides are TGCGCCAGCAGCCAAGAGTGGGCAGGGAGCTACGAGCAGTACTTC. It codes for CASSQEWAGSYEQYF.

At least ten counts were recorded for this clonotype. The chain carries TRBV5-4 and TRBJ2-2; 7 nucleotides match TRBD2. The V segment lost 4 bases and the J segment 3 bases; nucleotides outside the gene matches: 6. This CDR3 region has 15 residues. CDR1 is SGHNT and CDR2 is YYREEE in the germline V gene (reference sequence). CDR3 DNA: TGTGCCAGCAGCCGGGGGAGGGTGGACACCGGGGAGCTGTTTTTT. The encoded protein is CASSRGRVDTGELFF.